This entry is about one TCR beta chain. This CDR3 spans 16 amino acids. V was shortened by 3 bases and J by 2 bases, with 14 bases between the two germline ends. Germline V gives CDR1 KGHSH, CDR2 LQKENI. Under the authors' procedure: Scientists estimated how many nucleated cells there were by amplifying reference gene primers. TCRdb's copy holds only in-frame clones and misses some; the assay was immunoSEQ multiplex PCR. The V and J calls and clone size come from that table; D and trimming were worked out from the DNA. This sample has about 68,000 clones, with approximately 90% found just once. This sample was included in a study of blood T cell repertoires in COVID-19. Study-level background: T cells, B-cell-depleted T cells, or PBMCs provided the cDNA or gDNA that served as material.

The source is a man aged 25-45 years with acute or convalescent COVID-19. V usage is TRBV18 and J usage is TRBJ1-5; D is undetermined. Sequencing input: peripheral blood. This CDR3 is CASSPRLGQGNQPQHF. The CDR3 nucleotides are TGTGCCAGCTCACCTAGGCTGGGTCAGGGCAATCAGCCCCAGCATTTT.